These T cell receptor beta chains were read from a single sample in a study of vaccination and CD4 T cells after COVID-19. MiXCR, applied by TCRdb to the PCR reads, yields one record per CDR3 protein. The sample includes around 20,000 distinct CDR3 sequences, about two fifths seen only once; the top ten take about 15%. Their antigens are not known. Input material: CD4+ T cells from blood, cultured in vitro. The source of these receptors is a human donor who had recovered from COVID-19. Each CDR3 is given with its conserved first and last residue. The D gene is left open where the match is weak. Only some rows state a clone size, as once, few, many or a class for expanded clones.

d_call	v_call	j_call	clone_size	cdr3_nt	cdr3_aa
NA	TRBV11-1	TRBJ2-5	NA	TGTGCCAGCAGCTTAGTCGGGCCCGGCCAAGAGACCCAGTACTTC	CASSLVGPGQETQYF
TRBD1	TRBV4-2	TRBJ1-4	NA	TGTGCCGGCAGCCAAGCCTTCAGGGGGAAACTGTTTTTT	CAGSQAFRGKLFF
NA	TRBV29-1	TRBJ1-2	NA	TGCAGCGTTGAAGAACTCCCCCCGAACAGGGCCCGCGGCTACACCTTC	CSVEELPPNRARGYTF
TRBD1	TRBV2	TRBJ1-2	few	TGTGCCAGCAGCGAACAGGGGGGAGGTGGCTACACCTTC	CASSEQGGGGYTF
TRBD2	TRBV20-1	TRBJ2-3	NA	TGCAGTGCTAGCGGGAGGGCCACAGATACGCAGTATTTT	CSASGRATDTQYF
TRBD1	TRBV28	TRBJ1-5	few	TGTGCCAGCAGTAGACAGGGGGCTGGCAATCAGCCCCAGCATTTT	CASSRQGAGNQPQHF
NA	TRBV2	TRBJ2-5	few	TGTGCCAGCAGTTATGACTCGAACCAAGAGACCCAGTACTTC	CASSYDSNQETQYF
TRBD2	TRBV7-8	TRBJ2-1	few	TGTGCCAGCAGCTTAGCGGGCGATCTCGCGGGAGAATCCTACAATGAGCAGTTCTTC	CASSLAGDLAGESYNEQFF
NA	TRBV28	TRBJ1-2	NA	TGTGCCAGCAGTTTTGGGGGAGGCTATGGCTACACCTTC	CASSFGGGYGYTF
NA	TRBV21-1	TRBJ2-1	NA	TGTGCCAGCAGCAAACTCCGGCTAGCGGACAATGAGCAGTTCTTC	CASSKLRLADNEQFF
NA	TRBV7-3	TRBJ2-1	NA	TGTGCCAGCAGCTCAGGGAGGGGGGGCGCCTACAATGAGCAGTTCTTC	CASSSGRGGAYNEQFF
TRBD1	TRBV11-2	TRBJ2-7	NA	TGTGCCAGCAGCTTAAGGGGACAGGGACTCTACGAGCAGTACTTC	CASSLRGQGLYEQYF
NA	TRBV5-1	TRBJ1-5	NA	TGCGCCAGCAGCTTGACGACAGGATATCAGCCCCAGCATTTT	CASSLTTGYQPQHF
NA	TRBV3-1	TRBJ2-7	NA	TGTGCCAGCAGCCAAGTGGGCGAGCAGTACTTC	CASSQVGEQYF
TRBD2	TRBV5-4	TRBJ2-1	once	TGTGCCAGCAGCTACGGCAGGTGGGGGGGCTCCTACAATGAGCAGTTCTTC	CASSYGRWGGSYNEQFF
TRBD1	TRBV15	TRBJ2-5	NA	TGTGCCACCAGCAGAAAAACCGGGACAGGGGGCGGGGAGACCCAGTACTTC	CATSRKTGTGGGETQYF
TRBD1	TRBV10-3	TRBJ1-5	few	TGTGCCATCAGTGGGGGACAGAGCAATCAGCCCCAGCATTTT	CAISGGQSNQPQHF
TRBD1	TRBV7-9	TRBJ2-3	few	TGTGCCAGCAGCTTAGCAGGGGGCCCGATACGAGATACGCAGTATTTT	CASSLAGGPIRDTQYF
NA	TRBV5-1	TRBJ2-2	NA	TGCGCCAGCAGCTACTTGGGGGCGGCCACAAACACCGGGGAGCTGTTTTTT	CASSYLGAATNTGELFF
TRBD1	TRBV28	TRBJ1-5	few	TGTGCCAGCAGCGTAGGGGGCACTCCCGTACATGATCAGCCCCAGCATTTT	CASSVGGTPVHDQPQHF
NA	TRBV28	TRBJ2-7	few	TGTGCCAGCAGTCCCACGACGACAGCTTCCTACGAGCAGTACTTC	CASSPTTTASYEQYF
NA	TRBV4-1	TRBJ1-2	NA	TGCGCCAGCAGCCAAGCTCCCCAGGGAACCTATGGCTACACCTTC	CASSQAPQGTYGYTF
TRBD2	TRBV5-1	TRBJ2-1	once	TGCGCCAGCAGCTTGGCCGGGGGGAACTACAATGAGCAGTTCTTC	CASSLAGGNYNEQFF
NA	TRBV6-4	TRBJ2-1	NA	TGTGCCAGCAGGAAAGAGGGGGGTAACAATGAGCAGTTCTTC	CASRKEGGNNEQFF
NA	TRBV2	TRBJ1-1	few	TGTGCCAGCAGCGGGGAACAGAACACTGAAGCTTTCTTT	CASSGEQNTEAFF
NA	TRBV10-3	TRBJ1-3	NA	TGTGCCATCAGTGCAGGGGCTGGAAACACCATATATTTT	CAISAGAGNTIYF
NA	TRBV7-6	TRBJ1-5	once	TGTGCCAGCAGCCAAAACACGAATCAGCCCCAGCATTTT	CASSQNTNQPQHF
NA	TRBV6-1	TRBJ2-3	few	TGTGCCAGCAGTGTGGGGCAAAGCACAGATACGCAGTATTTT	CASSVGQSTDTQYF
NA	TRBV5-6	TRBJ2-3	NA	TGTGCCAGCAGCTCCCTACGTTCTGGGGCTAATACGCAGTATTTT	CASSSLRSGANTQYF
NA	TRBV28	TRBJ1-1	few	TGTGCCAGCAGTTTATATTACACCTCTAGATGGAACACTGAAGCTTTCTTT	CASSLYYTSRWNTEAFF
TRBD2	TRBV10-3	TRBJ2-6	few	TGTGCCATCAGTGACAGTAGCGGGAGGGGAAGTGGGGCCAACGTCCTGACTTTC	CAISDSSGRGSGANVLTF
TRBD1	TRBV28	TRBJ1-4	NA	TGTGCCAGCAGTTTAACCGCAGGGGGCCGTGAAAAACTGTTTTTT	CASSLTAGGREKLFF
NA	TRBV6-1	TRBJ1-6	NA	TGTGCCAGCAGCCTTTTATTCGGGGGAGCGTCACCCCTCCACTTT	CASSLLFGGASPLHF
TRBD1	TRBV28	TRBJ1-1	NA	TGTGCCAGCAGTTTATTAACGACAGGGTTGACTGAAGCTTTCTTT	CASSLLTTGLTEAFF
TRBD1	TRBV6-1	TRBJ1-6	NA	TGTGCCAGCAGTACAGGGGTAAACTATTCACCCCTCCACTTT	CASSTGVNYSPLHF
TRBD2	TRBV7-6	TRBJ2-1	NA	TGTGCCAGCAGCTTCTCACTAGCGGCCTCCTACAATGAGCAGTTCTTC	CASSFSLAASYNEQFF